The 7 T cell receptor beta chains below all came from one sample that was sequenced in a study of technical replicates of blood from four donors. Sequenced by immunoSEQ multiplex PCR; TCRdb stores in-frame clones only, minus some. Of 82,000 or so clones detected, just over 95% appear once; the ten largest clones hold around 0.35%. The sample was T cells isolated from PBMCs. These receptors originate from a human donor in good health.

This clone was detected once. The CDR3 DNA reads TGTGCCAGCAGCTTAGGTTGGGCCCGGGATGGGACAGATACGCAGTATTTT. Translated: CASSLGWARDGTDTQYF. The chain joins TRBV11-3 to TRBJ2-3; TRBD2 is a possible D gene (5 bases). CDR1 is SGHNT and CDR2 is YENEEA in the germline V gene. V lost 1 base, J lost 3 bases, and 17 bases lay in between. CDR3 length equals 17 residues.

The rearrangement uses TRBV5-1 and TRBJ2-7; 13 nucleotides align to TRBD2. Trimming at V came to 5 bases and at J to 3 bases, leaving 5 bases not matched to a gene. The CDR3 consists of 15 residues. Per the germline V gene, CDR1 is SGHRS and CDR2 is YFSETQ. CDR3 in amino acids: CASSPGLAGVYEQYF. For the CDR3, the DNA is TGCGCCAGCAGTCCCGGACTAGCGGGAGTCTACGAGCAGTACTTC. The full variable domain, in which reference TRBV5-1 and TRBJ2-7 provide the parts outside the CDR3, is KAGVTQTPRYLIKTRGQQVTLSCSPISGHRSVSWYQQTPGQGLQFLFEYFSETQRNKGNFPGRFSGRQFSNSRSEMNVSTLELGDSALYLCASSPGLAGVYEQYFGPGTRLTVT.

Turning to this clone: The same CDR3 can be traced to other DNA sequences in this sample. The rearrangement uses TRBV27 and TRBJ2-1, with D maybe TRBD2 (6 bases). The CDR3 is 14 amino acids. Germline values: CDR1 MNHEY, CDR2 SMNVEV (reference sequence). Trimming left V 2 bases short and J 1 base short, with 6 bases between. CDR3 loop: CASSLAGSYNEQFF. The CDR3 DNA reads TGTGCCAGCAGTTTAGCGGGATCCTACAATGAGCAGTTCTTC.

The genes are TRBV7-7 and TRBJ2-1; 11 bases align to TRBD1. This CDR3 region has 15 residues. With V trimmed by 5 bases and J by 8 bases, 8 bases remained unmatched. CDR1 is SSHAT, CDR2 FNYEAQ, per germline (reference sequence). CDR3 in amino acids: CASSAGTGGKDEQFF. The DNA for the CDR3 is TGTGCCAGCAGCGCCGGGACAGGGGGTAAAGATGAGCAGTTCTTC.

The rearrangement uses TRBV13 and TRBJ2-2; 11 positions match TRBD1. The CDR3 is 15 amino acids. Germline values: CDR1 PRHDT, CDR2 FYEKMQ (reference sequence). Trimming cost V 7 bases and J 5 bases; bases outside gene matches: 6. The CDR3 DNA reads as TGTGCCAGCAACGTGGACAGGGGGCATACCGGGGAGCTGTTTTTT. Protein: CASNVDRGHTGELFF.

The chain employs TRBV7-2 and TRBJ1-4, with 7 bases that match TRBD1. Germline CDR1 and CDR2: SGHTA and FQGNSA. With V trimmed by 5 bases and J by 8 bases, 17 bases remained unmatched. This CDR3 spans 17 amino acids. In DNA, the CDR3 is TGTGCCAGCAGCCAAAATTACGACAGGGTCGATCTGGAAAAACTGTTTTTT. Translated, it gives CASSQNYDRVDLEKLFF.

This chain uses TRBV2 with TRBJ1-3, with 7 bases identical to TRBD1. There are 14 residues in the CDR3. Germline trimming cut 8 bases from V and 1 base from J; bases unmatched to any gene: 5. Germline CDR1 SNHLY, CDR2 FYNNEI. CDR3 in amino acids: CASDGTDSGNTIYF. The CDR3 nucleotides read TGTGCCAGCGACGGGACAGATTCTGGAAACACCATATATTTT.